The T cell receptor (beta chain) under discussion was sequenced for a study of blood T cells in healthy people across ages. Primers used in a second PCR of about 7 to 12 cycles were a sample-barcoded 5' primer and a J-beta primer mix. One entry per CDR3 protein results from TCRdb running MiXCR on the 5' RACE reads. The sample holds approximately 1,100,000 distinct CDR3 sequences, 40% to 55% seen once. V trimming: 7 bases; J trimming: 4 bases; junction bases outside the gene matches: 8. Germline CDR1 MNHEY, CDR2 SVGAGI. The length of the CDR3 is 14 residues. Roughly 10 milliliters was the volume of peripheral blood drawn from each donor.

The chain has TRBV6-5 and TRBJ2-3, with 7 bases fitting TRBD1. Sequencing was done on a sample of blood. This clonotype originated in a woman aged 55-70 years in good health. CDR3 sequence reads: CASKTGEVADTQYF. The CDR3 region has the DNA TGTGCCAGCAAAACAGGGGAAGTCGCAGATACGCAGTATTTT.